The subject of this entry is one T cell receptor beta chain. The target antigen is unknown. This specimen belongs to a study of graft-versus-host responses after intestinal transplantation. In the study overall: Anti-thymocyte globulin induction, then tacrolimus and steroids for about three years, went to all recipients.

Deletions cut 2 bases from V and 4 bases from J, with 12 bases between. The CDR3 is 14 amino acids. Germline V CDR1 and CDR2: SGHTA, FQGNSA. Libraries were prepared by immunoSEQ multiplex PCR; TCRdb keeps only in-frame clonotypes and omits some of them. The sample lists about 120,000 clones, 90% seen once, with about 0.18% in the top ten. The chain carries TRBV7-2 and TRBJ2-7, with D possibly being TRBD2 (6 bases). The TCR sequence derives from a human donor who received an intestinal transplant. Specimen: unstimulated CD4+ T cells sorted from spleen or lymph node cells, collected before intestinal transplant. CDR3 sequence: CASSLRGSGYEQYF. CDR3 in DNA: TGTGCCAGCAGCTTACGGGGGTCGGGTTACGAGCAGTACTTC.